The clone carrying this T cell receptor (beta chain) was counted at least ten times. This specimen comes from a study of T cells in Graves' hyperthyroidism and ophthalmopathy. RNA transcripts served as the template for amplifying TCR beta CDR3 regions. The primer set for the first-round RT-PCR of the TCR CDR3 was HTBI. MiXCR, run by TCRdb on the multiplex PCR reads, gives a single entry per CDR3 protein. The sample records 640,000 or so distinct CDR3 sequences, about 15% being singletons. Germline V gene sequence: CDR1 MDHEN, CDR2 SYDVKM. V lost 4 bases, J lost 5 bases, and 14 bases lay in between. CDR3 length equals 14 residues.

The chain is built from TRBV28 and TRBJ1-1, with D hard to call. This TCR derives from a woman in her 40s with Graves' ophthalmopathy. Sequencing was done on a sample of blood. CDR3 amino acids: CASSWFRESTEAFF. In DNA form, the CDR3 reads TGTGCCAGCAGTTGGTTTAGGGAGTCGACTGAAGCTTTCTTT.